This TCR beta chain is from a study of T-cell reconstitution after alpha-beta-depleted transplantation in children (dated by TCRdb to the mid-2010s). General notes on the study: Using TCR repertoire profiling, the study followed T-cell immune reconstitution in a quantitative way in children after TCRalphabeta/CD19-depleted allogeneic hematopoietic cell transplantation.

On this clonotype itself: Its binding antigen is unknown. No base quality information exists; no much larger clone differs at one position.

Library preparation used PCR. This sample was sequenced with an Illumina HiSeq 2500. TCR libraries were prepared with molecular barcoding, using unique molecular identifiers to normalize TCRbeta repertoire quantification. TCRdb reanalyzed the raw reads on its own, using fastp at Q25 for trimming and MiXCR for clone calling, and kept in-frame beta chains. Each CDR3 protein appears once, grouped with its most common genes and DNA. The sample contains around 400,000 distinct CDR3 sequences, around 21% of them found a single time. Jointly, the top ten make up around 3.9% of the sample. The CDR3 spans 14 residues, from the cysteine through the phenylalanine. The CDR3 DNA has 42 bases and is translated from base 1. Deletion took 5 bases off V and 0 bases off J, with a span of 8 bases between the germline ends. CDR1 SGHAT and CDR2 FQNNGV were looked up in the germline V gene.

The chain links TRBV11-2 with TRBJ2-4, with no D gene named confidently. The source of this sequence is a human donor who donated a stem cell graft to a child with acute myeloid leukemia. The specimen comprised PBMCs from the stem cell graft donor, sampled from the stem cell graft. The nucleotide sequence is TGTGCCAGCAGCGCTCCGGTAGCCAAAAACATTCAGTACTTC. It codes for CASSAPVAKNIQYF.